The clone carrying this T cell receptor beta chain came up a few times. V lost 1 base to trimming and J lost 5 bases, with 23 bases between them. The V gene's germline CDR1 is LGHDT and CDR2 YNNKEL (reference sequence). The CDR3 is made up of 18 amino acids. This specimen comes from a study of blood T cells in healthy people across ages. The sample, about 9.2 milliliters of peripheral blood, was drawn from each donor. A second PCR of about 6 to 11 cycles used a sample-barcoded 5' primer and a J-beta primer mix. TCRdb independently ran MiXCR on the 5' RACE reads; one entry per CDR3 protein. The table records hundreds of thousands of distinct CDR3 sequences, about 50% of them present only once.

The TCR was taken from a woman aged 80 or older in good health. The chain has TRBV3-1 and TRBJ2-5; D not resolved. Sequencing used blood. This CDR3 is CASSQVERTRLLWETQYF. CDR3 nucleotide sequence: TGTGCCAGCAGCCAAGTGGAGAGGACGCGCCTGCTGTGGGAGACCCAGTACTTC.